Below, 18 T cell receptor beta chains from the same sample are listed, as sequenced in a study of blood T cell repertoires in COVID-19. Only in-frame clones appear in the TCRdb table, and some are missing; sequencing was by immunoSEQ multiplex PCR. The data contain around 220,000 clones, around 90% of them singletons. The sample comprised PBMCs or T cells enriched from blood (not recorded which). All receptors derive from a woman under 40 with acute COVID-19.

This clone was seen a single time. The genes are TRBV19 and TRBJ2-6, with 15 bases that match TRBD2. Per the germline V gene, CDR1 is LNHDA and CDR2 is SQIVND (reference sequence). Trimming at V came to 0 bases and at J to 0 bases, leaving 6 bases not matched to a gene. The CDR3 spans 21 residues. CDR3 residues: CASSIDGLAGGPHSGANVLTF. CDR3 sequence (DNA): TGTGCCAGTAGTATAGATGGACTAGCGGGAGGGCCGCACTCTGGGGCCAACGTCCTGACTTTC.

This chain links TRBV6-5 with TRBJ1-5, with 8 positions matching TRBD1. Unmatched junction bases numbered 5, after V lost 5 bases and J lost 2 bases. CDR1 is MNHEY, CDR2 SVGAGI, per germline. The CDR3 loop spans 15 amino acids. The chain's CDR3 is CASSNGQGGNQPQHF. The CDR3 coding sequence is TGTGCCAGCAGTAACGGACAGGGAGGCAATCAGCCCCAGCATTTT.

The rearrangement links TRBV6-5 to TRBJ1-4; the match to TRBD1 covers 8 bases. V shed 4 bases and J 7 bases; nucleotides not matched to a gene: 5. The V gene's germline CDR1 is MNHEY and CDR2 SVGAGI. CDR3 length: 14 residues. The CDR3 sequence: CASSSGQEVEKLFF. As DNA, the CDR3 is TGTGCCAGCAGTTCGGGACAGGAGGTTGAAAAACTGTTTTTT.

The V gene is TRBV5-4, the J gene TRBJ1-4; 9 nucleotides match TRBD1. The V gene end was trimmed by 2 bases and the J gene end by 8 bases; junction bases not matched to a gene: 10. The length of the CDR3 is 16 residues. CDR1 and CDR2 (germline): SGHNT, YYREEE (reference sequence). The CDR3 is CASSLIRQGGGEKLFF. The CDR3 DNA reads TGTGCCAGCAGCTTAATCCGACAGGGGGGAGGCGAAAAACTGTTTTTT.

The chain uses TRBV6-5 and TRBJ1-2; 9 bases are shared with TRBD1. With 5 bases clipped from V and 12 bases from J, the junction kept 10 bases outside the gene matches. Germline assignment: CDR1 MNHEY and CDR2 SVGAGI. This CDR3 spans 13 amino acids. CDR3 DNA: TGTGCCAGCAGTCCCGTAGGACAGGGGCCCGACACCTTC. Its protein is CASSPVGQGPDTF.

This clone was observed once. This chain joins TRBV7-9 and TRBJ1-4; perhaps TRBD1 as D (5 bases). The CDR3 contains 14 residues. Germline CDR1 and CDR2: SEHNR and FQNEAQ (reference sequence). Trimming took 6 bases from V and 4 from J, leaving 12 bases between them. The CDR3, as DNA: TGTGCCAGCAGGGGAGGGGTATATAATGAAAAACTGTTTTTT. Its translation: CASRGGVYNEKLFF.

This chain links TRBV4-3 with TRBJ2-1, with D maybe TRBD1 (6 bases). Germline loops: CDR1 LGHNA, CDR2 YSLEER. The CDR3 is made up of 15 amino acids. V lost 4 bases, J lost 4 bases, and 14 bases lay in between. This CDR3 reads CASSRHRERYNEQFF. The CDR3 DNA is TGCGCCAGCAGCCGTCACAGGGAACGGTACAATGAGCAGTTCTTC.

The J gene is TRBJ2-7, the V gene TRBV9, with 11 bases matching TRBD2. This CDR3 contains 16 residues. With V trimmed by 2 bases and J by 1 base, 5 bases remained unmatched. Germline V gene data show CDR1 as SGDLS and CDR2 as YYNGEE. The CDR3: CASSVQPSGRSYEQYF. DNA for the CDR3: TGTGCCAGCAGCGTGCAACCTAGCGGGAGGTCCTACGAGCAGTACTTC.

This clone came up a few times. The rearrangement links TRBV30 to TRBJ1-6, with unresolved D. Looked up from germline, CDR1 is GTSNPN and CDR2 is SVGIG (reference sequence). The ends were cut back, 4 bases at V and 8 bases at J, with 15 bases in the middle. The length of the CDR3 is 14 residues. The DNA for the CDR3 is TGTGCCTGGATCAAATCGGGGTTTGATTCACCCCTCCACTTT. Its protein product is CAWIKSGFDSPLHF.

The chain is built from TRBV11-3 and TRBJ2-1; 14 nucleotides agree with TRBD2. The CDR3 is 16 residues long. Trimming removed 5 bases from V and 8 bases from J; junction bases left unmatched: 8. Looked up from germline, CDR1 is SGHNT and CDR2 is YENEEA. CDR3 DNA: TGTGCCAGCAGCACCCGACTAGCGGGAGGGGGCGATGAGCAGTTCTTC. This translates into CASSTRLAGGGDEQFF.

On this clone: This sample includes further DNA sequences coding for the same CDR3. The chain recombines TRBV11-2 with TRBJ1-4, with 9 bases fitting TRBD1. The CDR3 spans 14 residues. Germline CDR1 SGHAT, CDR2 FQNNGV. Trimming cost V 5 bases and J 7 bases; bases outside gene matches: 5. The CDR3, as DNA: TGTGCCAGCAGCCGGGGACAGGGTGGTGAAAAACTGTTTTTT. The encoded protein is CASSRGQGGEKLFF.

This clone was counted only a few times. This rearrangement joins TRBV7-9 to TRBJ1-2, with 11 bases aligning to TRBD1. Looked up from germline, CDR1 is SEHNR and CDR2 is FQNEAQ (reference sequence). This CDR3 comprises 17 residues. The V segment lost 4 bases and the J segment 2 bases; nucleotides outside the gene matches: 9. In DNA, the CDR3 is TGTGCCAGCAGCTCTCGGGACAGGGGGGGAGAAAACTATGGCTACACCTTC. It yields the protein CASSSRDRGGENYGYTF.

DNA for the CDR3: TGTGCCAGCAGCTTAACCGGGACAGGGCCCTACGAGCAGTACTTC. Its protein is CASSLTGTGPYEQYF. This chain links TRBV7-3 with TRBJ2-7; 9 bases agree with TRBD1. CDR3 size: 15 residues. In germline, CDR1 is SGHTA, CDR2 FQGTGA. The V and J ends lost 0 bases and 2 bases, in that order; junction bases with no gene match: 2.

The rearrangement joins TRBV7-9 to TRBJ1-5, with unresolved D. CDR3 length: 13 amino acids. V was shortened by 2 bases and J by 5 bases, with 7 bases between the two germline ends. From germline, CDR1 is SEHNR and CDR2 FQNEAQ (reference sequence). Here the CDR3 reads CASSLTRDQPQHF. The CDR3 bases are TGTGCCAGCAGCTTAACCCGCGATCAGCCCCAGCATTTT.

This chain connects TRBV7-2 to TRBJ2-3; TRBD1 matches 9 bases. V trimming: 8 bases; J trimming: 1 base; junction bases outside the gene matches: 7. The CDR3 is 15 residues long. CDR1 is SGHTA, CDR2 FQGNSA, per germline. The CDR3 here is CASAGRDRGTDTQYF. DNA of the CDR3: TGTGCCAGCGCGGGGCGGGACAGGGGCACAGATACGCAGTATTTT.

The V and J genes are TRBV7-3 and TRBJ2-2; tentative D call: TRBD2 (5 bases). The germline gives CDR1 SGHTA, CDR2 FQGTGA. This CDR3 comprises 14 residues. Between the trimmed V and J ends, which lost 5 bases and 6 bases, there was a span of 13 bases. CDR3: CASSPTLAPGELFF. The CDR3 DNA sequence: TGTGCCAGCAGCCCAACTCTAGCCCCCGGGGAGCTGTTTTTT. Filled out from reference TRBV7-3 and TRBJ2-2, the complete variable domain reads GAGVSQTPSNKVTEKGKYVELRCDPISGHTALYWYRQSLGQGPEFLIYFQGTGAADDSGLPNDRFFAVRPEGSVSTLKIQRTERGDSAVYLCASSPTLAPGELFFGEGSRLTVL.

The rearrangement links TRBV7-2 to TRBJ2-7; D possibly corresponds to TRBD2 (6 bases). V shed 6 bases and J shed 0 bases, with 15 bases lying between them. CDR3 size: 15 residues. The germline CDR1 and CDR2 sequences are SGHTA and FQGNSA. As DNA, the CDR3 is TGTGCCAGCAGTCAAGGGACTTTGAGCTCCTACGAGCAGTACTTC. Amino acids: CASSQGTLSSYEQYF.

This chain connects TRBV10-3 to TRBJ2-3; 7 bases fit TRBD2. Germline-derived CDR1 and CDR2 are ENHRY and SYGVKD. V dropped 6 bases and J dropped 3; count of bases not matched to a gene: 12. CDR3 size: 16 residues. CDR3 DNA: TGTGCCATCAGCAAAAACCCGAGCGGGGAGACAGATACGCAGTATTTT. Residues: CAISKNPSGETDTQYF.